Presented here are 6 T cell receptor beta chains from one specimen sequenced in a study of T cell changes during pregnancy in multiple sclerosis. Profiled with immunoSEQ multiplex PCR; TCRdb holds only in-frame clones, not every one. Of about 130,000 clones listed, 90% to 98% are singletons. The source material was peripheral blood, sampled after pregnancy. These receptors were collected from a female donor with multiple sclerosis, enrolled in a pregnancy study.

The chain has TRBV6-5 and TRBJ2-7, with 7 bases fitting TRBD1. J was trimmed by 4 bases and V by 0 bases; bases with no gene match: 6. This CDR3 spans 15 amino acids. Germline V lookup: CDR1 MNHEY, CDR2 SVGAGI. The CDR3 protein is CASSYSRTGQYEQYF. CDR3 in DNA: TGTGCCAGCAGTTACTCTAGGACAGGTCAATACGAGCAGTACTTC.

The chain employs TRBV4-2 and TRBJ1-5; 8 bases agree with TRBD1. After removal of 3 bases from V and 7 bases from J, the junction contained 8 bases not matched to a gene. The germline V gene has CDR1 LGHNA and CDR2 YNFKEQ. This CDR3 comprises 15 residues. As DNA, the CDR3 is TGTGCCAGCAGCCATTTGGACAGGGAGGGACAGCCCCAGCATTTT. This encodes CASSHLDREGQPQHF.

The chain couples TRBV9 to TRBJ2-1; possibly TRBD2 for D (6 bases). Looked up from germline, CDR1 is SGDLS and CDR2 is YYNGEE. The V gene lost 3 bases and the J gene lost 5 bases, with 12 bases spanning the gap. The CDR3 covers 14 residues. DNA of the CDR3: TGTGCCAGCAGCGACCGGGAGAGTCACAATGAGCAGTTCTTC. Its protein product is CASSDRESHNEQFF.

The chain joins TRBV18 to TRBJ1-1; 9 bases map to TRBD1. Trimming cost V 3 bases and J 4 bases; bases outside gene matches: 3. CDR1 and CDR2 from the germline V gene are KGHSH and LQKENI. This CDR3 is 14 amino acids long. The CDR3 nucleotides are TGTGCCAGCTCACCGCTGGACAGGGGCACTGAAGCTTTCTTT. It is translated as CASSPLDRGTEAFF.

CDR3 nucleotide sequence: TGTGCCAGCAGCCGCCGGGACTATAGTTACGAGCAGTACTTC. This translates into CASSRRDYSYEQYF. The V call is TRBV6-5, the J call TRBJ2-7; 7 bases are shared with TRBD2. CDR1 and CDR2 from the germline V gene are MNHEY and SVGAGI. The V and J ends lost 6 bases and 4 bases, in that order; junction bases with no gene match: 9. The length of the CDR3 is 14 residues.

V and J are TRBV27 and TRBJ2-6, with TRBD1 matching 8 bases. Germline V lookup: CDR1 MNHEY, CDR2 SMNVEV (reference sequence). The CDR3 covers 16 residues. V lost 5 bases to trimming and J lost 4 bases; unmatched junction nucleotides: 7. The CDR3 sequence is CASSTQGAHGANVLTF. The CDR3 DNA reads TGTGCCAGCAGTACCCAGGGGGCGCACGGGGCCAACGTCCTGACTTTC.